This T cell receptor beta chain was identified during a study of blood T cells in healthy people across ages. The use of a sample-barcoded 5' primer and a J-beta primer mix characterized a second PCR of roughly 6 to 11 cycles. TCRdb re-called the 5' RACE reads through MiXCR, storing one row per CDR3 protein. The sample holds around 1,900,000 distinct CDR3 sequences, approximately 39% seen once. Note on this clonotype: Its antigen is currently unknown.

Regarding the study as a whole: TCR beta diversity, measured per million T cells, fell in a roughly linear way with age. Both higher diversity and more naive CD4+ cells marked long-lived donors when set against aged donors.

The study isolated at least 6.5 million PBMCs from each sample. The sample was blood. This TCR was recovered from a human donor in good health.

The CDR3 sequence: CASSFRGDRMGDTQYF. The CDR3 DNA sequence: TGCGCCAGCAGCTTCAGGGGGGACCGGATGGGAGATACGCAGTATTTT. The chain links TRBV5-1 to TRBJ2-3, with D maybe TRBD1 (7 bases). Per the germline V gene, CDR1 is SGHRS and CDR2 is YFSETQ. The CDR3 loop spans 16 amino acids. Trimming took 2 bases from V and 5 from J, leaving 18 bases between them. Using reference TRBV5-1 and TRBJ2-3 for the parts outside the CDR3, the full variable domain is KAGVTQTPRYLIKTRGQQVTLSCSPISGHRSVSWYQQTPGQGLQFLFEYFSETQRNKGNFPGRFSGRQFSNSRSEMNVSTLELGDSALYLCASSFRGDRMGDTQYFGPGTRLTVL.